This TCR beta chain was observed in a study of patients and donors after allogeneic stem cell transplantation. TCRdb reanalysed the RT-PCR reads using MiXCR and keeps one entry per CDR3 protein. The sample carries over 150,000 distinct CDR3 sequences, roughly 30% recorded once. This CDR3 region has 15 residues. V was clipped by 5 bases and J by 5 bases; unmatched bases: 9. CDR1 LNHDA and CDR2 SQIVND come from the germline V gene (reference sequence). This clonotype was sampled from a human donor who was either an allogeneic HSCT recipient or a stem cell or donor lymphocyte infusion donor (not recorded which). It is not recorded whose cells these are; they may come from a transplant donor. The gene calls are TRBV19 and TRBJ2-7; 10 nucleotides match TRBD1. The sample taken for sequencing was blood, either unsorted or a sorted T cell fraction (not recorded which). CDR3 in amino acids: CASSLPGQGWNEQYF. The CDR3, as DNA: TGTGCCAGTAGTCTCCCGGGACAGGGGTGGAACGAGCAGTACTTC.